The next 20 T cell receptor beta chains were all read from a single sample in a study of blood T cells in healthy people across ages. A second PCR, run for about 7 to 11 cycles, used a sample-barcoded 5' primer plus a J-beta primer mix. TCRdb independently ran MiXCR on the 5' RACE reads; one entry per CDR3 protein. The data show about 1.5 million distinct CDR3 sequences, around 39% seen once. The sequenced sample consisted of blood. These receptors were collected from a woman aged 18-29 years in good health.

This clonotype was recorded a few times. This chain uses TRBV2 with TRBJ2-1, with 8 bases matching TRBD1. V gave up 1 base and J gave up 10 bases; unmatched junction bases: 9. The CDR3 consists of 15 residues. CDR1 is SNHLY and CDR2 is FYNNEI in the germline V gene. The CDR3: CASSEGTQGEREQFF. The CDR3 DNA reads TGTGCCAGCAGTGAAGGGACACAGGGGGAAAGGGAGCAGTTCTTC.

This clonotype was seen many times. Here the CDR3 DNA reads TGCAGCGTTGATCTGGGACAGGGCACAGATACGCAGTATTTT. This codes for CSVDLGQGTDTQYF. The rearrangement joins TRBV29-1 to TRBJ2-3; 8 positions agree with TRBD1. J lost 1 base, V lost 3 bases, and 3 bases had no gene match. Germline V gives CDR1 SQVTM, CDR2 ANQGSEA. CDR3 length: 14 amino acids.

This clonotype appeared a single time. The junction departs from the called germline gene at one end, perhaps through a read error. The rearrangement joins TRBV3-1 to TRBJ1-2; no firm D call. This CDR3 spans 12 amino acids. The germline V gene has CDR1 LGHDT and CDR2 YNNKEL (reference sequence). The CDR3 DNA is TGTACCAGCAGCCAGGTAAACTATGGCTACACCTTC. This sequence encodes CTSSQVNYGYTF.

This clonotype was seen a handful of times. The chain carries TRBV3-1 and TRBJ1-6, with D perhaps TRBD1 (6 bases). Germline-derived CDR1 and CDR2 are LGHDT and YNNKEL (reference sequence). The germline V and J ends were trimmed by 0 bases and 9 bases, with 15 bases remaining between them. The CDR3 is made up of 16 amino acids. The CDR3 bases are TGTGCCAGCAGCCAAGATAACACAGGGTGGGGTTCACCCCTCCACTTT. Its protein is CASSQDNTGWGSPLHF.

V gene TRBV27 combines with J gene TRBJ2-5; D remains ambiguous. Germline V gene lookup returns CDR1 MNHEY and CDR2 SMNVEV (reference sequence). CDR3 length: 14 amino acids. With 0 bases removed from V and 11 bases from J, the gap between germline ends came to 16 bases. The CDR3: CASSLSGSAGEQYF. The CDR3 DNA follows: TGTGCCAGCAGTTTATCAGGAAGCGCTGGTGAGCAGTACTTC.

The chain is built from TRBV6-1 and TRBJ2-2; 12 bases line up with TRBD2. The V segment lost 10 bases and the J segment 7 bases; nucleotides outside the gene matches: 10. Looked up from germline, CDR1 is MNHNS and CDR2 is SASEGT. The CDR3 consists of 15 residues. This CDR3 is CATHHGTSGRGELFF. CDR3 bases: TGTGCCACACACCACGGGACTAGCGGGCGCGGGGAGCTGTTTTTT.

The chain recombines TRBV14 with TRBJ2-3; D is perhaps TRBD2 (7 bases). CDR1 SGHDN and CDR2 FVKESK come from the germline V gene. V was trimmed by 2 bases and J by 11 bases, leaving 17 bases between them. The length of the CDR3 is 14 residues. The CDR3 sequence: CASSQNRAGAGQYF. The CDR3, as DNA: TGTGCCAGCAGCCAAAATCGGGCGGGGGCTGGGCAGTATTTT. The variable domain in full, completed from reference TRBV14 and TRBJ2-3, reads EAGVTQFPSHSVIEKGQTVTLRCDPISGHDNLYWYRRVMGKEIKFLLHFVKESKQDESGMPNNRFLAERTGGTYSTLKVQPAELEDSGVYFCASSQNRAGAGQYFGPGTRLTVL.

The chain is built from TRBV30 and TRBJ1-1; D is uncertain. The CDR3 consists of 13 residues. Germline V lookup: CDR1 GTSNPN, CDR2 SVGIG (reference sequence). V lost 0 bases and J lost 8, with 13 bases in between. The CDR3 sequence: CAWSVLMEGEAFF. CDR3 coding DNA: TGTGCCTGGAGTGTACTTATGGAGGGAGAAGCTTTCTTT.

This CDR3 reads CASSRPTSGYNEQFF. The CDR3 region has the DNA TGCGCCAGCAGCCGGCCGACTAGCGGGTACAATGAGCAGTTCTTC. J is TRBJ2-1 and V is TRBV5-1, with 10 bases lining up with TRBD2. V shed 4 bases and J 4 bases; nucleotides not matched to a gene: 5. The CDR3 contains 15 residues. In germline, CDR1 is SGHRS, CDR2 YFSETQ.

V is TRBV6-6 and J is TRBJ1-2; 7 nucleotides line up with TRBD1. There are 14 residues in the CDR3. Germline V gives CDR1 MNHNY, CDR2 SVGAGI (reference sequence). The V segment lost 5 bases and the J segment 5 bases; nucleotides outside the gene matches: 8. This CDR3 is CASSQTGNTYGYTF. CDR3 DNA sequence: TGTGCCAGCAGTCAGACAGGGAACACATATGGCTACACCTTC.

The J gene is TRBJ2-1, the V gene TRBV7-3; D uncertain. Germline V gene lookup returns CDR1 SGHTA and CDR2 FQGTGA. Trimming took 2 bases from V and 8 from J, leaving 7 bases between them. This CDR3 has 12 amino acids. The CDR3 DNA is TGTGCCAGCAGCTTAGTCGTTCATGAGCAGTTCTTC. This encodes CASSLVVHEQFF.

This clonotype has just one count. V usage is TRBV5-5 and J usage is TRBJ2-3; maybe TRBD1 (6 bases). Germline loops: CDR1 SGHKS, CDR2 YYEKEE (reference sequence). The CDR3 consists of 15 residues. V was trimmed by 2 bases and J by 2 bases, leaving 12 bases between them. CDR3 residues: CASSLQGRDTDTQYF. CDR3 bases: TGTGCCAGCAGCTTACAGGGTCGGGACACAGATACGCAGTATTTT.

The chain recombines TRBV20-1 with TRBJ2-1; the match to TRBD2 covers 7 bases. Trimming cost V 6 bases and J 1 base; bases outside gene matches: 12. The CDR3 has 16 amino acids. CDR1 is DFQATT and CDR2 is SNEGSKA in the germline V gene (reference sequence). The CDR3 DNA reads TGCAGTGCGGGACTAACGGCCTCCCCATCCTACAATGAGCAGTTCTTC. Encoded protein: CSAGLTASPSYNEQFF.

Comment on this clonotype: Relative to the germline gene, one junction end is altered; a read error may explain this. This rearrangement joins TRBV6-5 to TRBJ2-5, with 8 bases that match TRBD1. The J call is doubtful: the DNA matches TRBJ2-7 better. The CDR3 extends over 16 amino acids. Per the germline V gene, CDR1 is MNHEY and CDR2 is SVGAGI. CDR3 in DNA: TGTGCCAGCAGTTACTCGGGGACAGGTACCTCCCACGAGCAGTACTTC. It codes for CASSYSGTGTSHEQYF.

The chain joins TRBV5-1 to TRBJ2-1, with 8 bases matching TRBD2. The CDR3 consists of 17 residues. V shed 2 bases, J shed 0 bases, and the junction held 7 bases outside the gene matches. CDR1 and CDR2 (germline): SGHRS, YFSETQ. The CDR3 loop reads CASSFWAGGRSYNEQFF. The CDR3 coding sequence is TGCGCCAGCAGCTTCTGGGCGGGGGGTCGCTCCTACAATGAGCAGTTCTTC.

In regard to this clonotype: The junction departs from the called germline gene at one end, perhaps through a read error. The rearrangement joins TRBV7-9 to TRBJ2-1; a weak D match, TRBD1 (6 bases). The germline V gene has CDR1 SEHNR and CDR2 FQNEAQ (reference sequence). This CDR3 contains 18 residues. CDR3 amino acids: CVSISIPPVQGKRNEQFF. The CDR3 coding sequence is TGTGTCAGCATTTCCATCCCTCCCGTCCAGGGGAAGAGGAATGAGCAGTTCTTC.

Concerning this clonotype itself: The junction departs from germline at one end; a sequencing error may be responsible. The J gene is TRBJ2-3, the V gene TRBV12-3 or TRBV12-4; 10 nucleotides agree with TRBD1. There are 16 residues in the CDR3. This CDR3 reads CAGRPGTGAEADTQYF. The CDR3 DNA sequence: TGTGCCGGCAGACCCGGGACAGGGGCCGAGGCAGATACGCAGTATTTT.

CDR3 coding DNA: TGTGCCAGCACCCCCCGGAAAAAGCGGGGACTGCACAATGAGCAGTACTTC. Encoded protein: CASTPRKKRGLHNEQYF. The chain uses TRBV6-6 and TRBJ2-4; 7 bases align to TRBD2. V shed 7 bases, J shed 13 bases, and the junction held 25 bases outside the gene matches. Per germline, CDR1 MNHNY and CDR2 SVGAGI (reference sequence). CDR3 length: 17 amino acids.

This clonotype was counted between two and nine times. The CDR3 sequence is CASSRWPNTEAFF. CDR3 in DNA: TGTGCCAGCAGTCGCTGGCCGAACACTGAAGCTTTCTTT. The rearrangement joins TRBV27 to TRBJ1-1; D gene unclear. Germline-derived CDR1 and CDR2 are MNHEY and SMNVEV (reference sequence). The CDR3 has 13 residues. V was pared by 5 bases and J by 1 base, with 8 bases between.

The chain carries TRBV20-1 and TRBJ2-1, with D possibly matching TRBD2 (5 bases). The V end lost 0 bases, the J end lost 9 bases, and 12 bases lay between the germline ends. Germline CDR1 DFQATT, CDR2 SNEGSKA (reference sequence). The CDR3 has 13 residues. This chain's CDR3 is CSARDSVRGEQFF. CDR3 nucleotides: TGCAGTGCTAGAGATAGCGTCCGGGGTGAGCAGTTCTTC.